The clone carrying this TCR beta chain was observed once. Per germline, CDR1 MNHNS and CDR2 SASEGT. Trimming left V 0 bases short and J 3 bases short, with 11 bases between. The CDR3 consists of 15 residues. This entry comes from a study of blood T cell repertoires in COVID-19. At the level of the study: Acute and convalescent COVID-19 specimens originated in the United States, Italy and Spain. PBMCs, B-cell-depleted T cells, or T cells were the source of the cDNA or gDNA that made up the material.

Authors' processing steps: Estimates of nucleated cell counts were drawn from the amplification of reference gene primers. TCRdb's table, derived via immunoSEQ multiplex PCR, lists solely in-frame clones and lacks some. V and J calls and clone size come straight from that table; D and trimming were deduced from the DNA. The repertoire has 90,000 to 150,000 clones, about 89% of them found once; the top ten carry 19%. The origin of this receptor is a human donor with acute or convalescent COVID-19. The donor label of this sample is uncertain. The specimen was peripheral blood. V usage is TRBV6-1 and J usage is TRBJ1-2; no firm D call. CDR3 DNA sequence: TGTGCCAGCAGTGAAGCATGGGCGATCGACTATGGCTACACCTTC. Encoded protein: CASSEAWAIDYGYTF.